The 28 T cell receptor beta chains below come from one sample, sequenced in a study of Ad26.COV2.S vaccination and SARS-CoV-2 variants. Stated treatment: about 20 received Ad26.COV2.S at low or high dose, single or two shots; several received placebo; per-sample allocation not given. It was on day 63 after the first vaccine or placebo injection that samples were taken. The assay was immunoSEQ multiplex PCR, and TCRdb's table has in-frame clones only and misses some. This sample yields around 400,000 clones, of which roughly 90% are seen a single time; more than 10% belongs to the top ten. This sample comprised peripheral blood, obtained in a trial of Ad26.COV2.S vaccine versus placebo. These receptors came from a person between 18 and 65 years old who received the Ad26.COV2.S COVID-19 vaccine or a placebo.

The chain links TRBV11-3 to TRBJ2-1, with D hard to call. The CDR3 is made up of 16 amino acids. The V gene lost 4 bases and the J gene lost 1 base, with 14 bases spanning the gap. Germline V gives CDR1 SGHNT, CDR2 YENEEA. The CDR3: CASSSGRMGSYNEQFF. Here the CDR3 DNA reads TGTGCCAGCAGCTCTGGACGTATGGGGTCCTACAATGAGCAGTTCTTC.

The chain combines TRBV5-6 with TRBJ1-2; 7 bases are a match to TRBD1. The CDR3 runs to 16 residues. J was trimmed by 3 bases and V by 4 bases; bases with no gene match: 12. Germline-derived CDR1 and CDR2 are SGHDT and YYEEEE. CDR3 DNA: TGTGCCAGCAGCCGTTTAAACAGGGGCGATTACTATGGCTACACCTTC. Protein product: CASSRLNRGDYYGYTF.

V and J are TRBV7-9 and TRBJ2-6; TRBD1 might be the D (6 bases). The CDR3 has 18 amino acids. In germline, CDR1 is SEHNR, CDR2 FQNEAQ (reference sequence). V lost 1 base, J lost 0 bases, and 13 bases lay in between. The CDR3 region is CASSLGMDSLSGANVLTF. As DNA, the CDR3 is TGTGCCAGCAGCTTAGGGATGGACAGTCTCTCTGGGGCCAACGTCCTGACTTTC.

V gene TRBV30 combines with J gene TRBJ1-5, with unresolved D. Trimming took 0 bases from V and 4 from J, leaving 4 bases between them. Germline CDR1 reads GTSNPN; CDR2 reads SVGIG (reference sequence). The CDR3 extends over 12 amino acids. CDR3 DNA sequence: TGTGCCTGGAGTGTACTTAATCAGCCCCAGCATTTT. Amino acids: CAWSVLNQPQHF.

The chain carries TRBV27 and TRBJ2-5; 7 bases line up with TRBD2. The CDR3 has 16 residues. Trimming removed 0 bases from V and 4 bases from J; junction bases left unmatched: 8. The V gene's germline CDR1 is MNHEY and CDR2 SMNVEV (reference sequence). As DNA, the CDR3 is TGTGCCAGCAGTTTATCGCGGACTAGTTTTCGAGAGACCCAGTACTTC. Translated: CASSLSRTSFRETQYF.

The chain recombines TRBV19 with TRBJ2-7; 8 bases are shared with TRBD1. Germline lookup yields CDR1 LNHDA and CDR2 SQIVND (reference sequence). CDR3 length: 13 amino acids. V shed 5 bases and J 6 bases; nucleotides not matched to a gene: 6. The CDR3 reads CASSPGQGAEQYF. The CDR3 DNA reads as TGTGCCAGTAGTCCCGGACAGGGCGCCGAGCAGTACTTC.

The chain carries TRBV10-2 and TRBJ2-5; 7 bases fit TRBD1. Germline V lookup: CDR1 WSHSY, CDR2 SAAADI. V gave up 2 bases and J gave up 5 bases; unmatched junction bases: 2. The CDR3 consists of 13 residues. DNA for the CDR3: TGCGCCAGCAGTGAGCAGGGGGAGGAGACCCAGTACTTC. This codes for CASSEQGEETQYF.

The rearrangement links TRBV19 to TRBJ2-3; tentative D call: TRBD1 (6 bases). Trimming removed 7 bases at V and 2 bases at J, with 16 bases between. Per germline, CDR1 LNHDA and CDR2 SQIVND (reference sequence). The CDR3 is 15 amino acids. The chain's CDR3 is CASTESGVTTDTQYF. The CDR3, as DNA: TGTGCCAGTACGGAGTCAGGGGTGACCACAGATACGCAGTATTTT. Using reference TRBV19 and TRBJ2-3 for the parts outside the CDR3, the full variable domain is DGGITQSPKYLFRKEGQNVTLSCEQNLNHDAMYWYRQDPGQGLRLIYYSQIVNDFQKGDIAEGYSVSREKKESFPLTVTSAQKNPTAFYLCASTESGVTTDTQYFGPGTRLTVL.

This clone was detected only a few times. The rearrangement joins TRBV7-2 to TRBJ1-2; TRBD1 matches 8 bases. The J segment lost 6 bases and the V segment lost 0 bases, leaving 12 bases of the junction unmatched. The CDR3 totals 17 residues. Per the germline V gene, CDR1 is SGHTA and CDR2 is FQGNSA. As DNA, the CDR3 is TGTGCCAGCAGCTTAGCAACTTTTCGACAGGGGAGTGATGGCTACACCTTC. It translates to CASSLATFRQGSDGYTF.

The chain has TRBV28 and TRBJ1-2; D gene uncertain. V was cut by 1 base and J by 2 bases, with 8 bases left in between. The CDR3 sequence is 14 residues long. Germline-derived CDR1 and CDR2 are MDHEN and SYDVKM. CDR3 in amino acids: CASSLSGTNYGYTF. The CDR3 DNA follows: TGTGCCAGCAGTTTATCTGGTACCAACTATGGCTACACCTTC.

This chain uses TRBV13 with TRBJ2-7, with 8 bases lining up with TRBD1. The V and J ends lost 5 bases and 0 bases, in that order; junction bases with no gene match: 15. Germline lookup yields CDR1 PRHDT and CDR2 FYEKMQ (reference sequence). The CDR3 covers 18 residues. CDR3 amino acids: CASSHRGAGTGNSYEQYF. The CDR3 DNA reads TGTGCCAGCAGCCACAGAGGGGCGGGGACAGGCAACTCCTACGAGCAGTACTTC.

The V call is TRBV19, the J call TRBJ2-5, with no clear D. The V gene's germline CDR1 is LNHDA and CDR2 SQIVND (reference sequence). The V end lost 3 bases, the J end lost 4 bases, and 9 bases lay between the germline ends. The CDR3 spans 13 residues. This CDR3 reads CASSIFGSETQYF. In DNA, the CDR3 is TGTGCCAGTAGTATTTTCGGCTCAGAGACCCAGTACTTC.

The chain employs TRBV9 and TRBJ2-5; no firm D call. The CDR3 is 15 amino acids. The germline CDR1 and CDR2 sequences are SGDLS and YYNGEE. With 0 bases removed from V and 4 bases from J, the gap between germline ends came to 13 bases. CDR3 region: CASSVVVAYVETQYF. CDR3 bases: TGTGCCAGCAGCGTAGTGGTAGCCTACGTAGAGACCCAGTACTTC.

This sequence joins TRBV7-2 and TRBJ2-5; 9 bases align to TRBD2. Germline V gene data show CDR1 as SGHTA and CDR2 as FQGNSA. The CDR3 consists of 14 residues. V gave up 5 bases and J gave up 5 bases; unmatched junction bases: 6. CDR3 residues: CASSPSSGRETQYF. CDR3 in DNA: TGTGCCAGCAGCCCCTCCAGCGGGAGGGAGACCCAGTACTTC. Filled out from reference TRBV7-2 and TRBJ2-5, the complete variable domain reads GAGVSQSPSNKVTEKGKDVELRCDPISGHTALYWYRQSLGQGLEFLIYFQGNSAPDKSGLPSDRFSAERTGGSVSTLTIQRTQQEDSAVYLCASSPSSGRETQYFGPGTRLLVL.

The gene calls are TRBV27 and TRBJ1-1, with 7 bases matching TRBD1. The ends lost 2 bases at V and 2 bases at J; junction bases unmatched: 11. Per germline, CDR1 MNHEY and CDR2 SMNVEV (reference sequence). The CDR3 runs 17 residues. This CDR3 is CASSLIYPDRINTEAFF. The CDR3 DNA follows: TGTGCCAGCAGTTTAATCTACCCGGACAGGATAAACACTGAAGCTTTCTTT.

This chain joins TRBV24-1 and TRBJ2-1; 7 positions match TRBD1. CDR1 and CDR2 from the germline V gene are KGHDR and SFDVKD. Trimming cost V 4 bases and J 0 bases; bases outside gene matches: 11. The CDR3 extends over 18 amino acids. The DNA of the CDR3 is TGTGCCACCAGTGAGACGCCAAGGACAGGACTCTCCTACAATGAGCAGTTCTTC. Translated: CATSETPRTGLSYNEQFF.

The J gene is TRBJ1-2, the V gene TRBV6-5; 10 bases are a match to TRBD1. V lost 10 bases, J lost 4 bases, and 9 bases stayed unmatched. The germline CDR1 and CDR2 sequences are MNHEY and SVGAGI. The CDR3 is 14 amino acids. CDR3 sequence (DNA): TGTGCCAACGGACAGGGGGAGGGTTCCTATGGCTACACCTTC. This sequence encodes CANGQGEGSYGYTF.

For the CDR3, the DNA is TGTGCCAGCAGCTTAGCGCCGTACGAGCAGTACTTC. Amino acid sequence: CASSLAPYEQYF. The genes are TRBV7-9 and TRBJ2-7; D is unresolved. V was pared by 0 bases and J by 4 bases, with 4 bases between. CDR3 length: 12 amino acids. Germline assignment: CDR1 SEHNR and CDR2 FQNEAQ (reference sequence).

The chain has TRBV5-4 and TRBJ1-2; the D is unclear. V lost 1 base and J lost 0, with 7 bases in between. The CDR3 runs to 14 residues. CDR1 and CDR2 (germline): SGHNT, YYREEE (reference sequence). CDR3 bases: TGTGCCAGCAGCTTGCCAGGAGCTAACTATGGCTACACCTTC. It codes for CASSLPGANYGYTF.

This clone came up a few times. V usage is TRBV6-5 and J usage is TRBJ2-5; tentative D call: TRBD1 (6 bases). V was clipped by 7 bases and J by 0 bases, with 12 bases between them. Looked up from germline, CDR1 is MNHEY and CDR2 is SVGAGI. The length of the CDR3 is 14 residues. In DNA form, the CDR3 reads TGTGCCAGCACCCCGACAGGATACCAAGAGACCCAGTACTTC. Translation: CASTPTGYQETQYF.

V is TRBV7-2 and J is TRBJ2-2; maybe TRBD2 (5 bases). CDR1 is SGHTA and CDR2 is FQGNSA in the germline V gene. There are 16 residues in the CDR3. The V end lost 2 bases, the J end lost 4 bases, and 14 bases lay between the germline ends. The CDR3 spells CASSLNSREITGELFF. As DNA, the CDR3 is TGTGCCAGCAGCTTAAATAGTCGGGAAATCACCGGGGAGCTGTTTTTT. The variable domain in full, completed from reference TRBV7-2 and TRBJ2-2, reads GAGVSQSPSNKVTEKGKDVELRCDPISGHTALYWYRQSLGQGLEFLIYFQGNSAPDKSGLPSDRFSAERTGGSVSTLTIQRTQQEDSAVYLCASSLNSREITGELFFGEGSRLTVL.

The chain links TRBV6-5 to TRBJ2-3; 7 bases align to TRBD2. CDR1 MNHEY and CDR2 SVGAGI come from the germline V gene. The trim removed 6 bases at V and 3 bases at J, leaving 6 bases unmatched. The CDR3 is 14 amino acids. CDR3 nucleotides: TGTGCCAGCAGCTTAAGCGGGATTACAGATACGCAGTATTTT. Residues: CASSLSGITDTQYF.

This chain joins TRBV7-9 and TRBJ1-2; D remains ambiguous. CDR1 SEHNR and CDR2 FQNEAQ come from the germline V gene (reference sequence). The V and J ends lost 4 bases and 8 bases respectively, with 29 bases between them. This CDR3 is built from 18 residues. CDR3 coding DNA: TGTGCCAGCAGCTACGTTATGGGCCTTACGGGCTTCTATGTAGGCTACACCTTC. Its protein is CASSYVMGLTGFYVGYTF.

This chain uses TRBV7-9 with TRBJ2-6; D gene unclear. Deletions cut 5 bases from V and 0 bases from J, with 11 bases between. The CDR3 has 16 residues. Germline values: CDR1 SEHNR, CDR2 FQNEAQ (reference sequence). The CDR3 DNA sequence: TGTGCCAGCAGCCTTTTCTCAATCTCTGGGGCCAACGTCCTGACTTTC. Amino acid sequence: CASSLFSISGANVLTF.

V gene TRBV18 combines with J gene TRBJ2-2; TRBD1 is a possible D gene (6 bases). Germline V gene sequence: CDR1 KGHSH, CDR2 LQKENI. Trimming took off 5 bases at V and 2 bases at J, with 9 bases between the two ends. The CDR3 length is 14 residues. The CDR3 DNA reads TGTGCCAGCTCAACAGGGTTTAACACCGGGGAGCTGTTTTTT. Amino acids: CASSTGFNTGELFF.

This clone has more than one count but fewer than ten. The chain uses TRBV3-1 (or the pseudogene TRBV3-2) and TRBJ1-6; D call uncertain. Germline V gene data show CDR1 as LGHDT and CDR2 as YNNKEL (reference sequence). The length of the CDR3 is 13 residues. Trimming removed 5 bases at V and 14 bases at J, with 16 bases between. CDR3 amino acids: CASSGGPQVALHF. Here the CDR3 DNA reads TGTGCCAGCAGCGGCGGACCCCAGGTAGCCCTCCACTTT.

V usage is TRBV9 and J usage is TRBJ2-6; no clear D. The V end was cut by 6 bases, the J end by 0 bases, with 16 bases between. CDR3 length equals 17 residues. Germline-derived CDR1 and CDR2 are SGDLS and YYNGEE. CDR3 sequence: CASTLNDYYSGANVLTF. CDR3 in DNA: TGTGCCAGCACCCTCAACGATTATTACTCTGGGGCCAACGTCCTGACTTTC.

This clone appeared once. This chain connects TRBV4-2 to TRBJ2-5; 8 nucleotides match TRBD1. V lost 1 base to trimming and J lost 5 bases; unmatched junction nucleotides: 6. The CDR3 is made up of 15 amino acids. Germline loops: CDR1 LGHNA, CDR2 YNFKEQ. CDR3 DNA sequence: TGTGCCAGCAGCCAAGGACAGGGGCGTCGGGAGACCCAGTACTTC. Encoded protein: CASSQGQGRRETQYF.